This TCR beta chain was sequenced in a study of vaccination and CD4 T cells after COVID-19. Study context: The stimulating agents, overlapping spike peptides, came from SARS-CoV-2, HCoV-NL63, HCoV-OC43 and HCoV-229E.

Comments on this clonotype: As yet, its antigen is unknown.

Treatment denoted: approximately nine-day PBMC culture with coronavirus spike peptide pools or control peptides (ViraFEST assay). ViraFEST expanded antigen-specific T cells with peptide pools, then sequenced TCRs. Germline V gene lookup returns CDR1 LGHNA and CDR2 YNFKEQ. The CDR3 totals 17 residues. V lost 4 bases to trimming and J lost 0 bases; unmatched junction nucleotides: 12. CD4+ T cells that had been cultured provided DNA sequenced with the Oncomine TCR Beta short-read assay. CD4+ T cells were cultured, and genomic DNA was extracted from them. TCRdb itself ran the PCR reads through MiXCR, one entry per CDR3 protein. The sample holds 25,000 or so distinct CDR3 sequences, under 45% seen once.

This sequence was found in a human donor who received a COVID-19 vaccine. Sequences were derived from CD4+ T cells from blood, cultured in vitro, sampled before SARS-CoV-2 vaccination. The V call is TRBV4-2, the J call TRBJ2-7; 7 bases are shared with TRBD2. CDR3 sequence: CASSPKTGGGSSYEQYF. The CDR3 bases are TGTGCCAGCAGCCCCAAGACCGGCGGCGGGAGCTCCTACGAGCAGTACTTC.